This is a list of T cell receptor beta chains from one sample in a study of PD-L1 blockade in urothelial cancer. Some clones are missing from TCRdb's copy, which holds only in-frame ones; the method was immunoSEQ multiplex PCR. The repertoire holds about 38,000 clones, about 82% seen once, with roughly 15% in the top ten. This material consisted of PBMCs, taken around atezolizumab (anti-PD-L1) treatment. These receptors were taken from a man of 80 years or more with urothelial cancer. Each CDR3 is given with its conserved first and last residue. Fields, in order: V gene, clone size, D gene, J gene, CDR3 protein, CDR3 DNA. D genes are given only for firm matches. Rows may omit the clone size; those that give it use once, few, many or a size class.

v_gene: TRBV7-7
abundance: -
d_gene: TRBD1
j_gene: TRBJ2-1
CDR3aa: CASSLGRQGWDEQFF
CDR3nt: TGTGCCAGCAGCTTAGGGAGACAGGGGTGGGATGAGCAGTTCTTC

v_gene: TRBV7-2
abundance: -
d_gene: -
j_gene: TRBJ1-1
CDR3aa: CASSVNLGRNTEAFF
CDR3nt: TGTGCCAGCAGCGTAAACTTGGGGAGAAACACTGAAGCTTTCTTT

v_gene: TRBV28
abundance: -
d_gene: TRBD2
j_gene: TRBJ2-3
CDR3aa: CASSFHFDPVEAGATDTQYF
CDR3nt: TGTGCCAGCAGTTTCCATTTCGATCCAGTGGAGGCGGGAGCCACAGATACGCAGTATTTT

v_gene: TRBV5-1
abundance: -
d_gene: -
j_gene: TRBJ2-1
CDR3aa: CASTLRQGRNEQFF
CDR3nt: TGCGCCAGCACCCTGCGGCAGGGAAGGAATGAGCAGTTCTTC

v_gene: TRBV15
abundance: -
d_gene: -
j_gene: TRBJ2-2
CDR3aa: CATSMGQPNTGELFF
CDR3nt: TGTGCCACCAGCATGGGACAACCGAACACCGGGGAGCTGTTTTTT

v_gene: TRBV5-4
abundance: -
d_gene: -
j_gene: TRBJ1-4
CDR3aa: CASSLDGNEKLFF
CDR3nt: TGTGCCAGCAGCTTGGACGGGAATGAAAAACTGTTTTTT

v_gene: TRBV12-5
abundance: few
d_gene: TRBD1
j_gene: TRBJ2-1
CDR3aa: CASGLTGTVPYNEQFF
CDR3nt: TGTGCTAGTGGCCTGACCGGGACAGTCCCCTACAATGAGCAGTTCTTC

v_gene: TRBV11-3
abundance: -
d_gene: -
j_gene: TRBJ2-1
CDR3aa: CASSFTGPGEQFF
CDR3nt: TGTGCCAGCAGTTTTACAGGCCCCGGTGAGCAGTTCTTC

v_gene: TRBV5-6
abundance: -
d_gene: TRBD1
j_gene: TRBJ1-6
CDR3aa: CASSSRQGANSPLHF
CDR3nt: TGTGCCAGCAGCTCGAGACAGGGTGCTAATTCACCCCTCCACTTT

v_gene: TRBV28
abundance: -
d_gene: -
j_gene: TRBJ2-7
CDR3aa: CASSSGPVLVEQYF
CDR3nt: TGTGCCAGCAGTTCCGGTCCGGTACTCGTCGAGCAGTACTTC

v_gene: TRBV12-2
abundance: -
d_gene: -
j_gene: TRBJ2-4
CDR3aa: CASRFQRILAKNIQYF
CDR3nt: TGTGCAAGTCGCTTTCAGCGGATACTAGCCAAAAACATTCAGTACTTC

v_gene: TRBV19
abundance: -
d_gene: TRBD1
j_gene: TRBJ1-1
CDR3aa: CASNPRQGFTEAFF
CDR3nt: TGTGCCAGTAATCCCAGACAGGGGTTCACTGAAGCTTTCTTT

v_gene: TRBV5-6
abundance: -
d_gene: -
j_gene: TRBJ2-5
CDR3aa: CASSSGDRETQYF
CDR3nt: TGTGCCAGCAGCTCAGGGGACCGGGAGACCCAGTACTTC

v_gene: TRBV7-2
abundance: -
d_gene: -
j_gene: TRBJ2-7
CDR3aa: CASSKVEGPYEQYF
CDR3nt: TGTGCCAGCAGCAAAGTGGAGGGGCCCTACGAGCAGTACTTC

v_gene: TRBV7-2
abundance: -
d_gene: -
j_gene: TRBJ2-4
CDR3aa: CASSAGGSKNIQYF
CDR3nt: TGTGCCAGCAGCGCGGGTGGTTCCAAAAACATTCAGTACTTC

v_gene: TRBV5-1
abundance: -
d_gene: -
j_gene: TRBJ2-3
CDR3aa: CASSPQAVPTDTQYF
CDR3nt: TGCGCCAGCAGCCCCCAAGCGGTCCCTACAGATACGCAGTATTTT

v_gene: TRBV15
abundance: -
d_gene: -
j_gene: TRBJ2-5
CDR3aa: CATSRGTELARGETQYF
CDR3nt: TGTGCCACCAGCAGAGGGACGGAACTAGCCCGAGGAGAGACCCAGTACTTC

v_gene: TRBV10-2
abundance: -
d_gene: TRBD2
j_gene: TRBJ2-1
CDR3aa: CASSSQRGYNEQFF
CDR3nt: TGCGCCAGCAGTAGTCAGCGGGGCTACAATGAGCAGTTCTTC